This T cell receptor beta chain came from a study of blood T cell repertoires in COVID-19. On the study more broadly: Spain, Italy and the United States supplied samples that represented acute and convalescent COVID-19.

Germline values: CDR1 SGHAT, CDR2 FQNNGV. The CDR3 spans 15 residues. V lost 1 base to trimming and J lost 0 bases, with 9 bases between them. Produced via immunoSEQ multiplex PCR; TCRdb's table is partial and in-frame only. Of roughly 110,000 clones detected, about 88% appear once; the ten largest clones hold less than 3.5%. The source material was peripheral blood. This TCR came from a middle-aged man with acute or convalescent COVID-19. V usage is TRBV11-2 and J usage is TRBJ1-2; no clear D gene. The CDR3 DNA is TGTGCCAGCAGCTTAGTTCGAACAACTAACTATGGCTACACCTTC. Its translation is CASSLVRTTNYGYTF.